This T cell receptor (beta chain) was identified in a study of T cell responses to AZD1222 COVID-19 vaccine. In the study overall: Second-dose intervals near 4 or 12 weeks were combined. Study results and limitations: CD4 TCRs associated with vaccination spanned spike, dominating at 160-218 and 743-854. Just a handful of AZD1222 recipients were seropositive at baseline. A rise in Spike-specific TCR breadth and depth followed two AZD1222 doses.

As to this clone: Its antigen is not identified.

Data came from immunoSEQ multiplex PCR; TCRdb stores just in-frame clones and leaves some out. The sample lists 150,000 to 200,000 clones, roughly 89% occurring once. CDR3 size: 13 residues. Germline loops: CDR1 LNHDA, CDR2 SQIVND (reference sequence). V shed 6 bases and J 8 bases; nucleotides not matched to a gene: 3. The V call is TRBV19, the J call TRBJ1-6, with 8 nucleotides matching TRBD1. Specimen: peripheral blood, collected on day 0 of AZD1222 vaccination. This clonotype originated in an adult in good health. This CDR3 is CASSPTGDSPLHF. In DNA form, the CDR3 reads TGTGCCAGTAGCCCGACAGGGGATTCACCCCTCCACTTT.